A selection of T cell receptor beta chains follows, all from one sample in a study of cytomegalovirus exposure and HLA in healthy donors. The table came from immunoSEQ multiplex PCR; TCRdb's copy has only in-frame clones and leaves some out. The table includes over 90,000 clones, approximately 70% detected once. The sequenced sample was PBMCs. These TCRs come from a man aged 40-50 years in good health and CMV-seronegative. Both conserved end residues are part of each CDR3. Fields, in order: V gene, clone size, J gene, D gene, CDR3 protein, CDR3 DNA. D genes are given only for firm matches. For some rows the clone size is stated as once, few or many, or as a class when expanded; others skip it.

V: TRBV13; size: -; J: TRBJ1-1; D: -; CDR3: CASSLDRGGAFF; DNA: TGTGCCAGCAGCTTAGATAGGGGTGGAGCTTTCTTT
V: TRBV5-1; size: -; J: TRBJ1-6; D: TRBD1; CDR3: CASSWGQGGSYNSPLHF; DNA: TGCGCCAGCAGCTGGGGACAGGGCGGGTCCTATAATTCACCCCTCCACTTT
V: TRBV29-1; size: -; J: TRBJ2-3; D: -; CDR3: CSVGRGTDTQYF; DNA: TGCAGCGTTGGACGGGGTACAGATACGCAGTATTTT
V: TRBV5-5; size: -; J: TRBJ1-5; D: TRBD1; CDR3: CASSYDRVSNQPQHF; DNA: TGTGCCAGCAGCTATGACAGGGTAAGCAATCAGCCCCAGCATTTT
V: TRBV2; size: -; J: TRBJ2-2; D: TRBD1; CDR3: CASSRDRDHGELFF; DNA: TGTGCCAGCAGTCGTGACAGGGACCACGGGGAGCTGTTTTTT
V: TRBV29-1; size: few; J: TRBJ2-3; D: -; CDR3: CSVEKPGPDTQYF; DNA: TGCAGCGTTGAGAAGCCAGGGCCAGATACGCAGTATTTT
V: TRBV7-2; size: -; J: TRBJ2-7; D: -; CDR3: CASSSGRGRSSYEQYF; DNA: TGTGCCAGCAGCTCCGGGAGAGGGCGGTCCTCCTACGAGCAGTACTTC
V: TRBV11-2; size: -; J: TRBJ1-2; D: -; CDR3: CASSSGGQRAYGYTF; DNA: TGTGCCAGCAGCTCGGGGGGCCAGCGGGCCTATGGCTACACCTTC
V: TRBV15; size: -; J: TRBJ1-1; D: -; CDR3: CATSSFLTEEAFF; DNA: TGTGCCACCAGCAGTTTCCTTACAGAAGAAGCTTTCTTT
V: TRBV2; size: -; J: TRBJ1-1; D: -; CDR3: CGNGRTEAFF; DNA: TGTGGGAATGGGCGCACTGAAGCTTTCTTT
V: TRBV6-1; size: -; J: TRBJ1-6; D: TRBD1; CDR3: CANSEAKPGQGTRLHF; DNA: TGTGCCAACAGTGAAGCTAAGCCGGGACAGGGGACGCGCCTCCACTTT
V: TRBV6-5; size: few; J: TRBJ1-2; D: TRBD1; CDR3: CASSYAEQGIYGYTF; DNA: TGTGCCAGCAGTTACGCCGAACAGGGGATCTATGGCTACACCTTC
V: TRBV7-9; size: few; J: TRBJ2-5; D: -; CDR3: CASSRDFFTQETQYF; DNA: TGTGCCAGCAGCCGGGACTTCTTCACCCAAGAGACCCAGTACTTC
V: TRBV5-6; size: few; J: TRBJ2-1; D: -; CDR3: CASSEGGLYNEQFF; DNA: TGTGCCAGCAGCGAGGGGGGGCTGTACAATGAGCAGTTCTTC
V: TRBV21-1; size: -; J: TRBJ2-1; D: -; CDR3: CASRAYNEQFF; DNA: TGTGCCAGCAGAGCTTACAATGAGCAGTTCTTC
V: TRBV7-2; size: -; J: TRBJ2-1; D: TRBD2; CDR3: CASSLDSGGTYNEQFF; DNA: TGTGCCAGCAGCTTAGATAGCGGGGGGACCTACAATGAGCAGTTCTTC
V: TRBV19; size: -; J: TRBJ2-5; D: TRBD2; CDR3: CASTPSGGQETQYF; DNA: TGTGCCAGTACCCCCTCGGGGGGGCAAGAGACCCAGTACTTC
V: TRBV4-1; size: -; J: TRBJ1-4; D: TRBD1; CDR3: CASSQTGTGYEKLFF; DNA: TGCGCCAGCAGCCAGACCGGGACAGGGTATGAAAAACTGTTTTTT
V: TRBV13; size: -; J: TRBJ1-2; D: -; CDR3: CASSSRTVPNYGYTF; DNA: TGTGCCAGCAGCTCACGGACAGTCCCTAACTATGGCTACACCTTC
V: TRBV5-1; size: -; J: TRBJ2-3; D: -; CDR3: CASSPSPGATDTQYF; DNA: TGCGCCAGCAGCCCCTCCCCAGGGGCCACAGATACGCAGTATTTT
V: TRBV29-1; size: -; J: TRBJ2-2; D: -; CDR3: CSVSKGTGELFF; DNA: TGCAGCGTCTCAAAGGGGACCGGGGAGCTGTTTTTT
V: TRBV10-3; size: -; J: TRBJ1-2; D: -; CDR3: CAISESVDNYYGYTF; DNA: TGTGCCATCAGTGAGTCAGTCGACAACTACTATGGCTACACCTTC
V: TRBV18; size: -; J: TRBJ1-5; D: -; CDR3: CASSPQGVGNQPQHF; DNA: TGTGCCAGCTCACCACAGGGGGTTGGCAATCAGCCCCAGCATTTT
V: TRBV5-1; size: -; J: TRBJ2-7; D: -; CDR3: CASSLDRTYEQYF; DNA: TGCGCCAGCAGCTTGGACAGAACCTACGAGCAGTACTTC
V: TRBV12-5; size: -; J: TRBJ2-7; D: TRBD1; CDR3: CASGPGTGAEQYF; DNA: TGTGCTAGTGGTCCGGGGACAGGGGCCGAGCAGTACTTC
V: TRBV7-6; size: -; J: TRBJ2-3; D: -; CDR3: CAGSSQWGREVSQYF; DNA: TGTGCCGGCAGTTCGCAGTGGGGCAGGGAAGTCTCGCAGTATTTT
V: TRBV6-6; size: -; J: TRBJ1-1; D: -; CDR3: CASSGLQGTEAFF; DNA: TGTGCCAGCAGTGGCCTCCAGGGAACTGAAGCTTTCTTT